A selection of T cell receptor beta chains follows, all from one sample in a study of response to subunit inactivated influenza vaccine. Using its own MiXCR run on the RT-PCR reads, TCRdb lists one record per CDR3 protein. This table holds under 750,000 distinct CDR3 sequences, 10% to 15% found once. The sequenced sample was PBMCs from blood, obtained on the day of vaccination. The receptors were sampled from a man aged 50-60 years who received an inactivated influenza vaccine. Each CDR3 is given with its conserved first and last residue. The D gene is left open where the match is weak. Some rows have no size entry. The others give once, few or many, or a class for an expanded clone.

D: .
length: 15
V: TRBV25-1
J: TRBJ2-1
size: few
CDR3: CASSDPTGPYNEQFF
DNA: TGTGCCAGCAGTGATCCTACAGGACCGTACAATGAGCAGTTCTTC

D: .
length: 12
V: TRBV7-2
J: TRBJ1-6
size: .
CDR3: CASSDGNSPLHF
DNA: TGTGCCAGCAGTGACGGGAATTCACCCCTCCACTTT

D: .
length: 14
V: TRBV7-2
J: TRBJ1-5
size: few
CDR3: CASSPSGRGQPQHF
DNA: TGTGCCAGCAGCCCCAGCGGTAGGGGGCAGCCCCAGCATTTT

D: TRBD1
length: 15
V: TRBV11-2
J: TRBJ2-5
size: few
CDR3: CASRDRQGVQETQYF
DNA: TGTGCCAGCAGGGATAGACAGGGCGTCCAAGAGACCCAGTACTTC

D: TRBD2
length: 16
V: TRBV24-1
J: TRBJ2-1
size: .
CDR3: CATSDAGLASYNEQFF
DNA: TGTGCCACCAGTGATGCCGGACTAGCGAGCTACAATGAGCAGTTCTTC

D: .
length: 14
V: TRBV12-3/TRBV12-4
J: TRBJ1-2
size: many
CDR3: CASSRSGITYGYTF
DNA: TGTGCCAGCAGTAGGTCAGGGATTACCTATGGCTACACCTTC

D: TRBD1
length: 16
V: TRBV24-1
J: TRBJ2-2
size: many
CDR3: CATSPPGQGSTGELFF
DNA: TGTGCCACCAGTCCTCCGGGACAGGGGAGCACCGGGGAGCTGTTTTTT

D: .
length: 13
V: TRBV12-3/TRBV12-4
J: TRBJ1-2
size: .
CDR3: CASRPVLLEGYTF
DNA: TGTGCCAGCAGGCCTGTACTGCTGGAAGGCTACACCTTC

D: .
length: 16
V: TRBV4-3
J: TRBJ2-3
size: few
CDR3: CASSRDRSGSTDTQYF
DNA: TGCGCCAGCAGCCGGGATAGGAGCGGGAGCACAGATACGCAGTATTTT

D: .
length: 15
V: TRBV9
J: TRBJ1-2
size: few
CDR3: CASSHPHREAYGYTF
DNA: TGTGCCAGCAGCCACCCCCACAGGGAGGCCTATGGCTACACCTTC

D: .
length: 12
V: TRBV29-1
J: TRBJ2-7
size: many
CDR3: CSVAGHRNEQYF
DNA: TGCAGCGTTGCCGGGCATCGCAACGAGCAGTACTTC

D: .
length: 13
V: TRBV20-1
J: TRBJ1-5
size: once
CDR3: CSARRGYGQPQQF
DNA: TGCAGTGCTAGACGTGGGTATGGTCAGCCCCAGCAATTT

D: .
length: 15
V: TRBV24-1
J: TRBJ2-5
size: many
CDR3: CATSDLRDTQETQYF
DNA: TGTGCCACCAGTGATTTGCGGGACACTCAAGAGACCCAGTACTTC

D: TRBD1
length: 15
V: TRBV19
J: TRBJ2-2
size: few
CDR3: CASSMPQGAPGELFF
DNA: TGTGCCAGTAGTATGCCGCAGGGGGCTCCCGGGGAGCTGTTTTTT

D: .
length: 13
V: TRBV7-3
J: TRBJ2-1
size: .
CDR3: CASSLTQYNEQFF
DNA: TGTGCCAGCAGCTTAACCCAATACAATGAGCAGTTCTTC

D: .
length: 16
V: TRBV9
J: TRBJ2-3
size: .
CDR3: CASSVRFAGAVDTQYF
DNA: TGTGCCAGCAGCGTACGGTTTGCGGGGGCTGTAGATACGCAGTATTTT

D: .
length: 14
V: TRBV7-8
J: TRBJ2-2
size: few
CDR3: CASSWRKNTGELFF
DNA: TGTGCCAGCAGCTGGCGGAAGAACACCGGGGAGCTGTTTTTT

D: .
length: 13
V: TRBV9
J: TRBJ2-5
size: many
CDR3: CASSVPGQETQYF
DNA: TGCGCCAGCAGCGTACCGGGTCAAGAGACCCAGTACTTC

D: .
length: 14
V: TRBV15
J: TRBJ1-1
size: .
CDR3: CATSRGHGDTEAFF
DNA: TGTGCCACCAGCAGAGGGCACGGGGACACTGAAGCTTTCTTT